These 14 T cell receptor beta chains were all obtained from the same sample, sequenced in a study of CD8+CD57+ T cells in acquired aplastic anemia. Genomic DNA acted as the template from which TCR beta VDJ combination and CDR3 sequence profiling were carried out. TCRdb recomputed calls from the reads with MiXCR, one row per CDR3 protein. This table holds a few hundred thousand distinct CDR3 sequences, 34% found once. What was sequenced was sorted CD4+, CD8+, or CD8+CD57+ T cells (not recorded which) from PBMCs. The receptors derive from a human donor in good health, serving as a control.

Remarks on this clonotype: A much more abundant neighbour one base away suggests this may be a read error. The V gene is TRBV5-1, the J gene TRBJ1-2; D is possibly TRBD1 (6 bases). V was pared by 3 bases and J by 2 bases, with 14 bases between. Germline V gene lookup returns CDR1 SGHRS and CDR2 YFSETQ. This CDR3 region has 15 residues. This chain's CDR3 is CASSSSGAINYGYTF. CDR3 DNA: TGCGCCAGCAGCTCCTCAGGGGCAATAAACTATGGCTACACCTTC.

The gene calls are TRBV24-1 and TRBJ2-3; TRBD2 is a possible D gene (5 bases). Trimming stripped 7 bases from V and 0 bases from J, with 19 bases between. The CDR3 has 17 amino acids. Germline V gene lookup returns CDR1 KGHDR and CDR2 SFDVKD. In DNA form, the CDR3 reads TGTGCCACCAGCCGATGGACGGCAGGACTTAGCACAGATACGCAGTATTTT. Residues: CATSRWTAGLSTDTQYF.

This clonotype has only a few counts. V usage is TRBV28 and J usage is TRBJ1-5; D gene uncertain. CDR3 length: 14 residues. Trimming took off 7 bases at V and 1 base at J, with 11 bases between the two ends. Looked up from germline, CDR1 is MDHEN and CDR2 is SYDVKM. The CDR3 region is CASIGGISNQPQHF. CDR3 sequence (DNA): TGTGCCAGCATTGGAGGGATAAGCAATCAGCCCCAGCATTTT. The whole variable domain, filled in from reference TRBV28 and TRBJ1-5, reads DVKVTQSSRYLVKRTGEKVFLECVQDMDHENMFWYRQDPGLGLRLIYFSYDVKMKEKGDIPEGYSVSREKKERFSLILESASTNQTSMYLCASIGGISNQPQHFGDGTRLSIL.

This clonotype was counted between two and nine times. This chain joins TRBV30 and TRBJ1-1; unclear D gene. The CDR3 contains 10 residues. The germline V gene has CDR1 GTSNPN and CDR2 SVGIG (reference sequence). Trimming removed 5 bases at V and 11 bases at J, with 12 bases between. In DNA, the CDR3 is TGTGCCTGGGTGAACGTGCGGGCTTTCTTT. Translating it yields CAWVNVRAFF.

As DNA, the CDR3 is TGCAGCGTTGTAGGGACTTTCCTCTATGGCTACACCTTC. Its translation is CSVVGTFLYGYTF. The J gene is TRBJ1-2, the V gene TRBV29-1; TRBD1 might be the D (5 bases). The V end was cut by 4 bases, the J end by 4 bases, with 13 bases between. Germline V CDR1 and CDR2: SQVTM, ANQGSEA. The CDR3 runs to 13 residues.

As for this clonotype: The CDR3 end shows no conserved phenylalanine or tryptophan, and so a read error is likely. This chain uses TRBV11-1 with TRBJ2-7, with D perhaps matching TRBD1 (6 bases). The CDR3 has 16 residues. The germline CDR1 and CDR2 sequences are SGHAT and FQDESV (reference sequence). V lost 5 bases and J 0 bases, leaving 17 bases between the germline ends. CDR3 DNA: TGTGCCAGCAGCCATGCCGGACAGCGCAGCTCCTACGAGCAGTACCTC. Its translation: CASSHAGQRSSYEQYL.

CDR3 DNA sequence: TGTGCCATCAGTGATCCAGGGGGTGCTGGGGCCAACGTCCTGACTTTC. Its protein product is CAISDPGGAGANVLTF. The V call is TRBV10-3, the J call TRBJ2-6, with 7 bases lining up with TRBD1. V lost 3 bases and J lost 2; bases outside the gene matches: 4. The CDR3 is 16 amino acids. Germline V gives CDR1 ENHRY, CDR2 SYGVKD.

As concerns this clonotype: A read error may account for a junction end that differs from germline. This chain links TRBV2 with TRBJ1-5; TRBD1 agrees at 8 bases. Germline CDR1 is SNHLY and CDR2 is FYNNEI. The length of the CDR3 is 16 residues. Written as DNA, the CDR3 is TGTGCCAGCAGTTACGACAGGGGAATTGACAATCAGCCCCCGCATTTT. Its protein product is CASSYDRGIDNQPPHF.

The gene calls are TRBV6-1 and TRBJ2-1; no clear D. Germline V gene sequence: CDR1 MNHNS, CDR2 SASEGT. This CDR3 comprises 16 residues. The germline V and J ends were trimmed by 7 bases and 0 bases, with 16 bases remaining between them. The CDR3 region is CASIEYLPSSYNEQFF. The CDR3 DNA follows: TGTGCCAGCATCGAATATCTACCGAGCTCCTACAATGAGCAGTTCTTC.

The chain has TRBV20-1 and TRBJ2-1; weak D call: TRBD2 (5 bases). V was trimmed by 4 bases and J by 4 bases, leaving 17 bases between them. CDR3 size: 15 residues. Germline V gene data show CDR1 as DFQATT and CDR2 as SNEGSKA (reference sequence). CDR3 DNA sequence: TGCAGTGCTACAGGCCCCCAAACTAGATACAATGAGCAGTTCTTC. Amino acid sequence: CSATGPQTRYNEQFF.

This clonotype was observed a few times. The chain recombines TRBV11-2 with TRBJ2-1; TRBD2 matches 11 bases. The ends lost 8 bases at V and 3 bases at J; junction bases unmatched: 12. The CDR3 spans 17 residues. The V gene's germline CDR1 is SGHAT and CDR2 FQNNGV. The CDR3 loop is CASSPTEGTSGYNEQFF. CDR3 coding DNA: TGTGCCAGCTCCCCCACGGAGGGGACTAGCGGCTACAATGAGCAGTTCTTC.

This clonotype was recorded a few times. The V gene is TRBV2, the J gene TRBJ2-3; TRBD2 matches 8 bases. This CDR3 spans 15 amino acids. V trimming: 6 bases; J trimming: 4 bases; junction bases outside the gene matches: 9. Germline V gives CDR1 SNHLY, CDR2 FYNNEI. CDR3 sequence (DNA): TGTGCCAGCAGCTCCGTCCGCGGGGGGCCAGATACGCAGTATTTT. Its protein is CASSSVRGGPDTQYF.

The chain couples TRBV3-1 to TRBJ1-2; 7 bases are shared with TRBD1. Germline-derived CDR1 and CDR2 are LGHDT and YNNKEL (reference sequence). The CDR3 runs to 13 residues. J gave up 12 bases and V 1 base, and 8 bases lay outside the gene matches. The CDR3 sequence: CASSQVQGRGDTF. For the CDR3, the DNA is TGTGCCAGCAGCCAAGTACAGGGGAGAGGCGACACCTTC.

This clonotype occurred a few times. The chain employs TRBV20-1 and TRBJ1-1; D is undetermined. Trimming took 5 bases from V and 5 from J, leaving 18 bases between them. This CDR3 is 14 amino acids long. Germline-derived CDR1 and CDR2 are DFQATT and SNEGSKA (reference sequence). The CDR3 coding sequence is TGCAGTGCTGAAAACCCCGGATTTTGGACTGAAGCTTTCTTT. This gives the protein CSAENPGFWTEAFF.